The present entry profiles one T cell receptor beta chain with its context. With a much larger clone just one base away, this may be a read error. The CDR3 is 14 amino acids. V gave up 5 bases and J gave up 2 bases; unmatched junction bases: 6. From germline, CDR1 is DFQATT and CDR2 SNEGSKA (reference sequence). This sample is drawn from a study of early T cells in non-severe SARS-CoV-2 infection. Study-level information: It was bulk RNA from unsorted whole blood that was sequenced, and the chains were unpaired.

Attached unique molecular identifiers marked individual cDNA molecules. TCRdb used MiXCR to reprocess the 5' RACE reads, holding one entry per CDR3 protein. Seen here are tens of thousands of distinct CDR3 sequences, 8% to 10% observed once, and the top ten hold roughly a tenth. The J gene is TRBJ1-2, the V gene TRBV20-1, with 9 bases lining up with TRBD1. Source material: whole blood. The clonotype was recovered from an adult who was a healthcare worker with PCR-confirmed SARS-CoV-2 infection or an uninfected control (not recorded which). The CDR3 sequence: CSALNRGRNYGYTF. In DNA, the CDR3 is TGCAGTGCTCTGAACAGGGGGCGGAACTATGGCTACACCTTC.